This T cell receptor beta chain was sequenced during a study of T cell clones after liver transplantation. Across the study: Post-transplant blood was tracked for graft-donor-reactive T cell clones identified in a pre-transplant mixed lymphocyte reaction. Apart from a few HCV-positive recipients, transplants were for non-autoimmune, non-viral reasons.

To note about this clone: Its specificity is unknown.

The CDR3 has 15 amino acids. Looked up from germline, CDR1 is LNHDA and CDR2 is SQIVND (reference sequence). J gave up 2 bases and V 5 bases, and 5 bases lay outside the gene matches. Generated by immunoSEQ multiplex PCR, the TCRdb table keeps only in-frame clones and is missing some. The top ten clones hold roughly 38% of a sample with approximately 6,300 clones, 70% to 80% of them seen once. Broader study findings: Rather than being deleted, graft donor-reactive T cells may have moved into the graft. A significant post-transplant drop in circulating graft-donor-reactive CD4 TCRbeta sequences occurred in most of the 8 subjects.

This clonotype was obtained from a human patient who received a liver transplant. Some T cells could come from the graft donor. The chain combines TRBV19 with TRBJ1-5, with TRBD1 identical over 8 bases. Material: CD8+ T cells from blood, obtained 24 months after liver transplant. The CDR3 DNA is TGTGCCAGTAGTTGGAAGACAGGGGGCAATCAGCCCCAGCATTTT. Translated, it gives CASSWKTGGNQPQHF.